Reported below is one T cell receptor (beta chain). This entry is derived from a study of cytotoxic CD8 clonotypes in ibrutinib-treated CLL. The table came from immunoSEQ multiplex PCR; TCRdb's copy has only in-frame clones and leaves some out. The data show some 310,000 clones, almost 80% seen once. This clonotype was sampled from a human donor with chronic lymphocytic leukemia. The material sequenced was PBMCs, taken before ibrutinib treatment.

CDR3 nucleotides: TGCGCCAGCAGCCAAGATAGCGGGACGATCTACAATGAGCAGTTCTTC. The encoded protein is CASSQDSGTIYNEQFF. This chain joins TRBV4-3 and TRBJ2-1; 8 bases line up with TRBD2. Unmatched junction bases numbered 4, after V lost 0 bases and J lost 3 bases. The germline CDR1 and CDR2 sequences are LGHNA and YSLEER. The CDR3 length is 16 residues.